This T cell receptor beta chain was identified during a study of Ad26.COV2.S vaccination and SARS-CoV-2 variants. Study details: Once or twice, 56 days apart, Ad26.COV2.S was delivered intramuscularly.

Study-level findings and limits: CD8+ and CD4+ T cells specific for spike reportedly responded with substantial breadth after vaccination.

Measured with immunoSEQ multiplex PCR; TCRdb has only the in-frame clones, and not every one. The table has approximately 480,000 clones, around 88% seen once; the top ten hold 9.5% to 15%. As concerns this clone: The antigen is not known. This specimen includes other DNA sequences encoding the same CDR3.

The CDR3 is made up of 14 amino acids. From germline, CDR1 is LNHDA and CDR2 SQIVND (reference sequence). The J segment lost 3 bases and the V segment lost 4 bases, leaving 5 bases of the junction unmatched. Treatment of the sample: around 19 received Ad26.COV2.S at low or high dose, single or two shots; 5 received placebo; per-sample allocation not given. Sampling was done on day 63 after the first vaccine or placebo injection. Based in Boston, the donor was an adult of 18-55 years. Vaccination used an Ad26 vector expressing Wuhan-strain SARS-CoV-2 spike. The sequence derives from a person aged 18-60 years who received the Ad26.COV2.S COVID-19 vaccine or a placebo. The rearrangement uses TRBV19 and TRBJ1-1, with 7 bases lining up with TRBD1. Sequenced here: peripheral blood, sampled in a trial of Ad26.COV2.S vaccine versus placebo. The CDR3 loop is CASSRGGWDTEAFF. The CDR3 nucleotides are TGTGCCAGTAGTAGAGGGGGCTGGGACACTGAAGCTTTCTTT.